Given below is one T cell receptor (beta chain) in context. Its antigen is unknown. The data originate from a study of T cell responses to AZD1222 COVID-19 vaccine. TCRdb's table, derived via immunoSEQ multiplex PCR, lists solely in-frame clones and lacks some. This table holds about 140,000 clones. General study results and limits: CD4 TCRs covered the whole spike, strongest at regions 160-218 and 743-854.

Trimming took off 5 bases at V and 5 bases at J, with 21 bases between the two ends. Germline V gene data show CDR1 as MDHEN and CDR2 as SYDVKM. The CDR3 is 16 amino acids. J is TRBJ1-1 and V is TRBV28; unclear D gene. The material sequenced was peripheral blood. The source of this sequence is an adult in good health. The CDR3 reads CASSPLGQEPGTEAFF. The CDR3 DNA follows: TGTGCCAGCAGTCCTCTAGGGCAGGAGCCGGGAACTGAAGCTTTCTTT.